This paragraph covers one TCR beta chain sequence. Its antigen has not been determined. No much larger clone is present one base from it, and per-base qualities are unavailable. No patient had received any treatment before thyroid surgery. Patient clinical samples collected from the early 2010s to the late 2010s were retrospectively analysed using T-cell receptor beta sequencing. These data originate in a study of metastatic and nonmetastatic thyroid tumors (dated by TCRdb to 2018 to 2020). Notes on the research overall: Repertoires were compared across peripheral blood and tumor or nodule tissue samples from malignant and benign thyroid patients. The paper as a whole reports these results and caveats: In both blood and tumor samples, malignant tumors were reported to have significantly higher TCR beta diversity than benign nodules.

The CDR3, cysteine through phenylalanine, is 10 amino acids long. The entry retains the CDR3 DNA only, 30 bases that are in frame from base 1. The V end loses 7 bases and the J end loses 4 bases, and a stretch of 4 bases separates them. CDR1 LNHDA and CDR2 SQIVND were looked up in the germline V gene (reference sequence). Libraries were built with PCR. TCRdb lists the instrument as Illumina HiSeq 4000. High-throughput sequencing was used to profile the TCR beta-chain CDR3 region of each patient. The original methods were these. Drawing on CDR3 differences between clinicopathological groups, the researchers built a classifier meant to tell apart patients with distant-metastatic papillary thyroid cancer. The Shannon index was used to measure repertoire diversity, and the Morisita-Horn index was used to measure how similar tumor and blood repertoires were. TCRdb took the public reads, trimmed them with fastp at Q25, ran MiXCR for clone calling and kept in-frame beta chains. It is TCRdb's table, rather than the study itself, that gives the V and J calls and clone size. The sample table contains more than 10,000 clones; only one count was recorded for over 25% of them. Of the sample, over 9% is held by the ten largest clones.

The chain is made from TRBV19 and TRBJ1-2; the D gene is not confidently resolved. The origin of this receptor is a female donor with papillary thyroid cancer or a benign thyroid nodule (not recorded which). Some clones in this sample may be carry-over from other donors' samples. Source material: tumor tissue. The CDR3 sequence is CASKGYGYTF. The base sequence is TGTGCCAGTAAGGGCTATGGCTACACCTTC.